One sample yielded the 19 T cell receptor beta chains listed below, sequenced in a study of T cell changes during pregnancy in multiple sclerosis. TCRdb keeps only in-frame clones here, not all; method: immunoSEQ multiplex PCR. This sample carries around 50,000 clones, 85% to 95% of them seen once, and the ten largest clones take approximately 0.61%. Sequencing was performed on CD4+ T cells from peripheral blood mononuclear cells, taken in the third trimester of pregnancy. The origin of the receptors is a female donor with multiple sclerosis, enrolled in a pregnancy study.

The CDR3 region has the DNA TGTGCCAGCAGTGCGGACAGGGGGCAAGATACGCAGTATTTT. Translation gives CASSADRGQDTQYF. This rearrangement joins TRBV6-1 to TRBJ2-3; 11 positions match TRBD1. The germline V gene encodes CDR1 MNHNS and CDR2 SASEGT. J was trimmed by 5 bases and V by 4 bases; bases with no gene match: 2. This CDR3 is 14 amino acids long.

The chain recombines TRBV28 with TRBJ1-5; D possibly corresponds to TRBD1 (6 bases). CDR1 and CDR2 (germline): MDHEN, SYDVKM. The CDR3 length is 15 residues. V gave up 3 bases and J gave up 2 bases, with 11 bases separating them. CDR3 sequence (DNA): TGTGCCAGCAGTTTCAGGGGTAAGGGCAATCAGCCCCAGCATTTT. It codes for CASSFRGKGNQPQHF.

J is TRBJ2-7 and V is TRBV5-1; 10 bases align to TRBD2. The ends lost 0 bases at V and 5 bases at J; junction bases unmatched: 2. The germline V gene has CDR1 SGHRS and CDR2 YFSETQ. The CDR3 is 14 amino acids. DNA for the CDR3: TGCGCCAGCAGCTTGGAGCTAGCGGGAGACGAGCAGTACTTC. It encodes CASSLELAGDEQYF.

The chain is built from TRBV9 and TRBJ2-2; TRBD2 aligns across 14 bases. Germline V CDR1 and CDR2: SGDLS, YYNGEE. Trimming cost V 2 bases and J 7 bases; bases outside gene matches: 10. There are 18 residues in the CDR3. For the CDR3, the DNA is TGTGCCAGCAGCGTCTCCCCGGGACTAGCGGGAGCGTACGGGGAGCTGTTTTTT. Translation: CASSVSPGLAGAYGELFF.

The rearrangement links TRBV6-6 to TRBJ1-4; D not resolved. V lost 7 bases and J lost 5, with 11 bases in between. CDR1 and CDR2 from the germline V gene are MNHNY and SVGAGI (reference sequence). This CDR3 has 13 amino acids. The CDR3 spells CASNGQVNEKLFF. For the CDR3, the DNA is TGTGCCAGCAATGGGCAGGTCAATGAAAAACTGTTTTTT.

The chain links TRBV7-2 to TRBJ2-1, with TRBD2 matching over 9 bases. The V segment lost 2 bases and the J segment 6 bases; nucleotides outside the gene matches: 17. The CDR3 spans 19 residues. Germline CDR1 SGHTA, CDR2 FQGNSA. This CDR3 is CASSLFLTTGTSSVNEQFF. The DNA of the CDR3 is TGTGCCAGCAGCTTATTCTTGACAACCGGGACTAGCAGCGTCAATGAGCAGTTCTTC.

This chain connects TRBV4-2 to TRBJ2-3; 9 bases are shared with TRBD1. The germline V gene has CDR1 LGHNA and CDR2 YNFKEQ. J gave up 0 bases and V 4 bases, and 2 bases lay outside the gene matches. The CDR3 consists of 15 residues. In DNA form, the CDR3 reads TGTGCCAGCAGCCTTGGACAGGGGAGCACAGATACGCAGTATTTT. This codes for CASSLGQGSTDTQYF.

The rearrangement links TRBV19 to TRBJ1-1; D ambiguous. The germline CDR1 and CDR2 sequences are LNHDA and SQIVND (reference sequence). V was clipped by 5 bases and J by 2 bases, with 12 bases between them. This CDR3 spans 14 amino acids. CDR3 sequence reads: CASSLTVTNTEAFF. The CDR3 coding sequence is TGTGCCAGTAGTCTGACTGTAACCAACACTGAAGCTTTCTTT.

The CDR3 here is CASSPRDHPYEQYF. The CDR3 DNA reads TGTGCCAGCAGTCCGCGGGACCATCCCTACGAGCAGTACTTC. The chain recombines TRBV11-2 with TRBJ2-7, with TRBD2 as a possible D gene (6 bases). V was pared by 6 bases and J by 2 bases, with 14 bases between. The CDR3 loop spans 14 amino acids. Per the germline V gene, CDR1 is SGHAT and CDR2 is FQNNGV. The variable domain in full, with the rest retrieved from reference TRBV11-2 and TRBJ2-7, is EAGVAQSPRYKIIEKRQSVAFWCNPISGHATLYWYQQILGQGPKLLIQFQNNGVVDDSQLPKDRFSAERLKGVDSTLKIQPAKLEDSAVYLCASSPRDHPYEQYFGPGTRLTVT.

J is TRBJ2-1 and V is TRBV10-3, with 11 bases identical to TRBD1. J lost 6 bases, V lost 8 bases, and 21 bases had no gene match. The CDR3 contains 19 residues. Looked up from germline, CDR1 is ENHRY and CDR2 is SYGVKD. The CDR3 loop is CAISSGQGASGRRVNEQFF. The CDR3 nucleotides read TGTGCCATCTCATCCGGACAGGGGGCGTCTGGCCGACGGGTCAATGAGCAGTTCTTC.

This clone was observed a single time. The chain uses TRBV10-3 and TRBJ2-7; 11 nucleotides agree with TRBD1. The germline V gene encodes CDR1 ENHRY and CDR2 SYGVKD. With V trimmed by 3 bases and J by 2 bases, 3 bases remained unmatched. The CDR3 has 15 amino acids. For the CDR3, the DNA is TGTGCCATCAGTGATCCGGGACAGGGGGCCTACGAGCAGTACTTC. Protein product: CAISDPGQGAYEQYF.

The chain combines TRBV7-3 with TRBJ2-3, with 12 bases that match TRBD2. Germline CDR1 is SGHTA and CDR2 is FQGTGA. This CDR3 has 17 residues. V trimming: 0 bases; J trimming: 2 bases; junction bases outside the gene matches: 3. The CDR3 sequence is CASSLTTSGRLTDTQYF. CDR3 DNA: TGTGCCAGCAGCTTAACTACTAGCGGGAGGCTCACAGATACGCAGTATTTT.

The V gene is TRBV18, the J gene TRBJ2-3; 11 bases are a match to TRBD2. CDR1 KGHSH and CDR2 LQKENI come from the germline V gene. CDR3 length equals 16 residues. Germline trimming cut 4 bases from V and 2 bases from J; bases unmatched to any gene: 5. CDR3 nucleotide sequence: TGTGCCAGCTCACTCCGACTAGCGGGACACACAGATACGCAGTATTTT. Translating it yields CASSLRLAGHTDTQYF.

The CDR3: CASSLGGSGHSYNEQFF. Here the CDR3 DNA reads TGTGCCAGCAGCTTAGGGGGTAGCGGCCACTCCTACAATGAGCAGTTCTTC. The chain has TRBV7-9 and TRBJ2-1; D may be TRBD2 (6 bases). Deletions cut 1 base from V and 0 bases from J, with 13 bases between. The CDR3 totals 17 residues. Germline lookup yields CDR1 SEHNR and CDR2 FQNEAQ (reference sequence).

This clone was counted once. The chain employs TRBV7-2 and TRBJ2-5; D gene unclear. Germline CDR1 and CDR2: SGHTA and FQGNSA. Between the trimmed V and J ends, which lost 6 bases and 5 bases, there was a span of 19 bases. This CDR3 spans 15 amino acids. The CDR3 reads CASSFSKVLGETQYF. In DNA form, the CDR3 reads TGTGCCAGCAGTTTCAGTAAGGTCCTCGGGGAGACCCAGTACTTC. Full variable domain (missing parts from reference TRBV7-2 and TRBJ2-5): GAGVSQSPSNKVTEKGKDVELRCDPISGHTALYWYRQSLGQGLEFLIYFQGNSAPDKSGLPSDRFSAERTGGSVSTLTIQRTQQEDSAVYLCASSFSKVLGETQYFGPGTRLLVL.

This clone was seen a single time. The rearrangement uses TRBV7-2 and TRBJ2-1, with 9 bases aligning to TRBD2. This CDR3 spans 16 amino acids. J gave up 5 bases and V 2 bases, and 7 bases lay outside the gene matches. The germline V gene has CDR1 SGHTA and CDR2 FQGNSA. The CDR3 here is CASSLSVGLADNEQFF. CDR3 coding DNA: TGTGCCAGCAGCTTAAGTGTGGGACTAGCAGACAATGAGCAGTTCTTC.

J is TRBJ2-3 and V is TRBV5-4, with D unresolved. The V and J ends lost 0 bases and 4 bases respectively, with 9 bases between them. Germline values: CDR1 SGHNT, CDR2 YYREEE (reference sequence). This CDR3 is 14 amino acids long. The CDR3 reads CASSLDSVSDTQYF. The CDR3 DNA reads TGTGCCAGCAGCTTGGATTCAGTTTCAGATACGCAGTATTTT.

This CDR3 is CASSYSGSSYEQYF. The CDR3 DNA is TGTGCCAGCAGTTACTCCGGGTCCTCCTACGAGCAGTACTTC. The rearrangement joins TRBV6-5 to TRBJ2-7; D call uncertain. The CDR3 has 14 residues. Germline lookup yields CDR1 MNHEY and CDR2 SVGAGI. V gave up 0 bases and J gave up 0 bases, with 6 bases separating them.

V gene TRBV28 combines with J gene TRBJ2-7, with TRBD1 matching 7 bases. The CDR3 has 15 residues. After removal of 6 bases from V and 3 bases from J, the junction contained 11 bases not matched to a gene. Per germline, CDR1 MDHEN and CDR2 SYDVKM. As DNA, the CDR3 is TGTGCCAGCAGCCTGACAGGGTTCAGGGGCTACGAGCAGTACTTC. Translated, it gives CASSLTGFRGYEQYF.